The TCR beta chain described here comes from a study of blood T cells in healthy people across ages. A second PCR of roughly 7 to 11 cycles used a sample-barcoded 5' primer and a J-beta primer mix. Using its own MiXCR run on the 5' RACE reads, TCRdb lists one record per CDR3 protein. Of roughly 650,000 distinct CDR3 sequences in the sample, 32% are singletons; the top ten hold 15%. Study-wide results and limits: Using unsorted PBMCs precluded a conclusive naive versus antigen-experienced comparison. Fewer expanded clones and more diversity marked long-lived versus aged donors. A strong correlation was found between TCR beta diversity and the percentage of naive T cells.

This clonotype was counted ten times or more. What it recognizes is unknown. Total RNA extraction produced at least 5.5 micrograms (per sample) for the study. This TCR was sampled from a woman of 80 years or more in good health. The sample comprised blood.

The CDR3: CSAPTSGGGGDTQYF. The CDR3, as DNA: TGCAGTGCACCGACTAGCGGGGGAGGTGGAGATACGCAGTATTTT. The V and J genes are TRBV20-1 and TRBJ2-3; 12 bases align to TRBD2. With V trimmed by 6 bases and J by 5 bases, 9 bases remained unmatched. Germline CDR1 is DFQATT and CDR2 is SNEGSKA (reference sequence). The CDR3 sequence is 15 residues long.